This TCR beta chain was sequenced in a study of blood T cells in healthy people across ages. Together with a sample-barcoded 5' primer, a J-beta primer mix was included in a second PCR lasting about 6 to 11 cycles. Each cDNA molecule, via a template-switch adaptor with 12 random nucleotides, was tagged. MiXCR, run by TCRdb on the 5' RACE reads, gives a single entry per CDR3 protein. The data contain hundreds of thousands of distinct CDR3 sequences, 25% to 30% of them singletons. CDR1 and CDR2 (germline): SGHRS, YFSETQ. V lost 4 bases, J lost 1 base, and 9 bases lay in between. The CDR3 runs to 14 residues. Aged about 6 to 95, donors were systemically healthy Caucasians from Russia. The data also belong to a second study, concerning T cells of mothers and their children.

The chain has TRBV5-1 and TRBJ2-1; D is perhaps TRBD1 (6 bases). What was sequenced was blood. The receptor was isolated from a boy younger than 18 in good health. The DNA of the CDR3 is TGCGCCAGCAGCCAAGGACAGTCCTACAATGAGCAGTTCTTC. Translating gives CASSQGQSYNEQFF.